Each of the 6 T cell receptor beta chains below was sequenced from the same sample in a study of T cell responses to AZD1222 COVID-19 vaccine. Measured with immunoSEQ multiplex PCR; TCRdb has only the in-frame clones, and not every one. Among 150,000 or so clones, roughly 88% were seen once, and the ten largest hold less than 1.3%. The sequenced sample was peripheral blood, obtained 28 days after the second AZD1222 dose. These receptors all stem from an adult who received the AZD1222 COVID-19 vaccine.

The chain is built from TRBV28 and TRBJ1-1, with a possible D match to TRBD1 (6 bases). The CDR3 has 12 residues. Looked up from germline, CDR1 is MDHEN and CDR2 is SYDVKM. V was cut by 6 bases and J by 1 base, with 6 bases left in between. For the CDR3, the DNA is TGTGCCAGCAGACAGGGGAACACTGAAGCTTTCTTT. Translation gives CASRQGNTEAFF.

The chain is built from TRBV11-2 and TRBJ2-1; possible D gene TRBD1, 5 bases. The germline CDR1 and CDR2 sequences are SGHAT and FQNNGV. The V gene lost 6 bases and the J gene lost 10 bases, with 22 bases spanning the gap. This CDR3 has 15 residues. CDR3 nucleotides: TGTGCCAGCAGTTTAACTCAGACTGGCGGACAAGAGCAGTTCTTC. Protein product: CASSLTQTGGQEQFF.

V and J are TRBV27 and TRBJ2-1, with D maybe TRBD1 (6 bases). The CDR3 has 14 amino acids. Germline CDR1 reads MNHEY; CDR2 reads SMNVEV (reference sequence). V was trimmed by 5 bases and J by 1 base, leaving 9 bases between them. The CDR3 nucleotides read TGTGCCAGCAGTCCGCAGGGGTCCTACAATGAGCAGTTCTTC. The encoded protein is CASSPQGSYNEQFF.

The gene calls are TRBV30 and TRBJ2-3, with 9 bases fitting TRBD2. Germline lookup yields CDR1 GTSNPN and CDR2 SVGIG (reference sequence). Trimming removed 4 bases from V and 4 bases from J; junction bases left unmatched: 27. The CDR3 runs 21 residues. CDR3 nucleotide sequence: TGTGCCTGGATCGGTACCCCTTCCCCCGGGGTAGCGGGAGTTCGTGCAGATACGCAGTATTTT. It specifies CAWIGTPSPGVAGVRADTQYF. The full variable domain, with the rest looked up from reference TRBV30 and TRBJ2-3, is SQTIHQWPATLVQPVGSPLSLECTVEGTSNPNLYWYRQAAGRGLQLLFYSVGIGQISSEVPQNLSASRPQDRQFILSSKKLLLSDSGFYLCAWIGTPSPGVAGVRADTQYFGPGTRLTVL.

The V call is TRBV2, the J call TRBJ1-2, with a tentative D call TRBD1 (5 bases). Germline assignment: CDR1 SNHLY and CDR2 FYNNEI. Trimming shortened V by 8 bases and J by 8 bases, and 21 bases separated the two germline ends. CDR3 size: 14 residues. CDR3 sequence (DNA): TGTGCCAGCTGTGCGGAGGGGACGGAGGGCGGCTACACCTTC. This translates into CASCAEGTEGGYTF.

V usage is TRBV6-1 and J usage is TRBJ2-7; D uncertain. The CDR3 has 16 residues. Deletions cut 1 base from V and 4 bases from J, with 17 bases between. Germline lookup yields CDR1 MNHNS and CDR2 SASEGT. CDR3 sequence: CASSEGATPYPYEQYF. As DNA, the CDR3 is TGTGCCAGCAGTGAAGGCGCAACCCCGTACCCTTACGAGCAGTACTTC.